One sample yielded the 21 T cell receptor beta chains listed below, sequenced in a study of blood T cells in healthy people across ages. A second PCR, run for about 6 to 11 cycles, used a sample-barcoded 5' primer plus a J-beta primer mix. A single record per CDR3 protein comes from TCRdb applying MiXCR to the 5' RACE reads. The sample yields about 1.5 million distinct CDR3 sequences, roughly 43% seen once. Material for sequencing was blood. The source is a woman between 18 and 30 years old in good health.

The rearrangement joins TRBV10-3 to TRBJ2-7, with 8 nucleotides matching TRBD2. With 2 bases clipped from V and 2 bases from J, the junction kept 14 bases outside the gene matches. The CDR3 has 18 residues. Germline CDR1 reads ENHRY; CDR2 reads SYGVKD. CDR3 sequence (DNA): TGTGCCATCAGTGAGGCGGGGGGTCTCCCACAGCTGCCCTACGAGCAGTACTTC. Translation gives CAISEAGGLPQLPYEQYF.

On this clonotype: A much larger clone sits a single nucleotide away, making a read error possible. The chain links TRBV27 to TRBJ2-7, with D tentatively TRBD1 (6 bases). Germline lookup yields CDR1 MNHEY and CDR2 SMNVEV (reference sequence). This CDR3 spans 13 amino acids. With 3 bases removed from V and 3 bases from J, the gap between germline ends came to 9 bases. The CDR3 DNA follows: TGTGCCAGCAGTTTTGCAGGGGACTACGAGCAGTACTTC. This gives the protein CASSFAGDYEQYF.

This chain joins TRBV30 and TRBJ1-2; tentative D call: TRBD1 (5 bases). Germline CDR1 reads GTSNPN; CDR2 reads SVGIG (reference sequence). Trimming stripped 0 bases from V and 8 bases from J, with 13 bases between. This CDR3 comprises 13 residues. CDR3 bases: TGTGCCTGGAGTGTTGGGGACTTCCTCGGCTACACCTTC. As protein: CAWSVGDFLGYTF.

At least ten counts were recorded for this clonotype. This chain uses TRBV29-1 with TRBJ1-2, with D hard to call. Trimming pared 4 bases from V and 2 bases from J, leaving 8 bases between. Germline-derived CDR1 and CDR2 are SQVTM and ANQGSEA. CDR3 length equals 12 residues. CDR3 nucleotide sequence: TGCAGCGTTGGCAAGGGAAACTATGGCTACACCTTC. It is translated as CSVGKGNYGYTF.

The CDR3 spells CASSSRTFNEKLFF. CDR3 in DNA: TGCGCCAGCAGCTCCCGGACCTTCAATGAAAAACTGTTTTTT. The gene calls are TRBV5-1 and TRBJ1-4, with D unclear. The CDR3 is made up of 14 amino acids. CDR1 and CDR2 from the germline V gene are SGHRS and YFSETQ. The germline V and J ends were trimmed by 3 bases and 5 bases, with 11 bases remaining between them.

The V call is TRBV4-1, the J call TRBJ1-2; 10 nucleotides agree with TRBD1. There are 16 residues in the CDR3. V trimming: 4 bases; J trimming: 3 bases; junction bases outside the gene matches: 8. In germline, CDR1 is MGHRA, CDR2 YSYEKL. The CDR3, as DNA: TGCGCCAGCAGCCTAAGTGGACAGGGGGGACACTATGGCTACACCTTC. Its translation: CASSLSGQGGHYGYTF.

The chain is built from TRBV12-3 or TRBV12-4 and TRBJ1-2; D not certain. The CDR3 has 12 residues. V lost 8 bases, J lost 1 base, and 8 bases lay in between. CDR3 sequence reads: CASGYSNYGYTF. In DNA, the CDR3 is TGTGCCAGCGGGTACAGTAACTATGGCTACACCTTC.

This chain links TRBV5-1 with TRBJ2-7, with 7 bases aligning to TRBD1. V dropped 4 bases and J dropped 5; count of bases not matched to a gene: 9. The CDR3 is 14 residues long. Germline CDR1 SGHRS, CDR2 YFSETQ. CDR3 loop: CASSTRDRGHEQYF. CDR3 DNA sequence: TGCGCCAGCAGCACCCGGGACAGAGGCCACGAGCAGTACTTC.

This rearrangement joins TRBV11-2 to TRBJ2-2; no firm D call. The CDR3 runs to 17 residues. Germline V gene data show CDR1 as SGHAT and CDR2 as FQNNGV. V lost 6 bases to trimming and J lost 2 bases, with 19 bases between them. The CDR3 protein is CASRPAPKPSNTGELFF. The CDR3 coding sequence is TGTGCCAGCAGGCCGGCACCGAAGCCGTCTAACACCGGGGAGCTGTTTTTT.

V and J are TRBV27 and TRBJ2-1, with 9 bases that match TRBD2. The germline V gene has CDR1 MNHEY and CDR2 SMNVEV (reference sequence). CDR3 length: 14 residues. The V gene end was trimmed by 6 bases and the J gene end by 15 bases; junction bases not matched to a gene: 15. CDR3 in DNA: TGTGCCAGCAGCCAAAGCGGGAGGAAATCCAATGCGTTCTTC. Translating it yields CASSQSGRKSNAFF.

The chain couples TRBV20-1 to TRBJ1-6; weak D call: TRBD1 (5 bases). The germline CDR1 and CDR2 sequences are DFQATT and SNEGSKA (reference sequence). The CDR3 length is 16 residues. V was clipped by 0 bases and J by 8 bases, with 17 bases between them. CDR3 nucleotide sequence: TGCAGTGCTAGAGATCCTCGGGCAGGAGGGGATTCACCCCTCCACTTT. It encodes CSARDPRAGGDSPLHF.

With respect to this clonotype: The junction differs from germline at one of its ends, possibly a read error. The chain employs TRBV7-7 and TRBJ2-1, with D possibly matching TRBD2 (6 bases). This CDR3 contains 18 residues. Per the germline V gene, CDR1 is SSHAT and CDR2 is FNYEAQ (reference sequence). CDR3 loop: CASSSFPSSGDGHNEQFF. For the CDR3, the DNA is TGTGCTAGCAGCTCCTTCCCAAGTAGCGGAGACGGGCACAATGAGCAGTTCTTC.

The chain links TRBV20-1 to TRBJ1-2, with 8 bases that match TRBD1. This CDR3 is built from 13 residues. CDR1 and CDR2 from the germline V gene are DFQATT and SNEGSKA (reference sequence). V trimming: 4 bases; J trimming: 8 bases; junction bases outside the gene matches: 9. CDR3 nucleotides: TGCAGTGCTACCGCAGGGGGCTCCAGCGGCTACACCTTC. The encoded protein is CSATAGGSSGYTF.

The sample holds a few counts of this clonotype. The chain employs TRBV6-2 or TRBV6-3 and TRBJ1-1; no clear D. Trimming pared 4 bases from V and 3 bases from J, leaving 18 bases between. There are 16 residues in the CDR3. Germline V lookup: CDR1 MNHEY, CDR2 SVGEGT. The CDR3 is CASSFLEGRHYTEAFF. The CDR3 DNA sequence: TGTGCCAGCAGTTTCTTGGAGGGCCGCCATTACACTGAAGCTTTCTTT.

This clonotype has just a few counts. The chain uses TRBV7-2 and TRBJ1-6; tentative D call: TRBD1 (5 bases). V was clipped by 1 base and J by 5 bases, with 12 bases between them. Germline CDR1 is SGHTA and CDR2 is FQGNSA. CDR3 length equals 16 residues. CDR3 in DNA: TGTGCCAGCAGCTTAGTAGCGACAGATAATAATTCACCCCTCCACTTT. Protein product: CASSLVATDNNSPLHF.

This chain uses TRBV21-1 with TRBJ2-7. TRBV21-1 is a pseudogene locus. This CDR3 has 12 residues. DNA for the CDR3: TGTGCCGGCAGCAAAGCAACCTACGAGCAGTACTTC. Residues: CAGSKATYEQYF.

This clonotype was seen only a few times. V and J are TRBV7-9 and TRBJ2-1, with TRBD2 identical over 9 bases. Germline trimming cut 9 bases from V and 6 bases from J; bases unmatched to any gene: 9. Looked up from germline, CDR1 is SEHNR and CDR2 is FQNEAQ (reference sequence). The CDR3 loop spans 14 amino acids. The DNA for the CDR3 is TGTGCCAGTACGACTAGCGGAGCTTTCAATGAGCAGTTCTTC. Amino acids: CASTTSGAFNEQFF.

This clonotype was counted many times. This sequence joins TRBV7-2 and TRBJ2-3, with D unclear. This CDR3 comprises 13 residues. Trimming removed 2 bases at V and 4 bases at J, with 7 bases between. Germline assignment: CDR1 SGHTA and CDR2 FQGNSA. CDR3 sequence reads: CASSLLASDTQYF. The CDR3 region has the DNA TGTGCCAGCAGCTTATTAGCATCAGATACGCAGTATTTT.

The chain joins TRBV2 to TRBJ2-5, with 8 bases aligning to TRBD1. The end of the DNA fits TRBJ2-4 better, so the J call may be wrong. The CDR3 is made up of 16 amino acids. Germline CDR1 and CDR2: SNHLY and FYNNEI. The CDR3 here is CASSEAGQGWKNIQYF. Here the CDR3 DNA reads TGTGCCAGCAGTGAAGCTGGACAGGGTTGGAAAAACATTCAGTACTTC.

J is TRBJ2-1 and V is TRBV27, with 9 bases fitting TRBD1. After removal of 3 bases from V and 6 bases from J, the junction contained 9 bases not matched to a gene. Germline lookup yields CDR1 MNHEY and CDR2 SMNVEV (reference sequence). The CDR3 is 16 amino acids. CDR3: CASSFRGQGIFNEQFF. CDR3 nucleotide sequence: TGTGCCAGCAGTTTCCGGGGACAGGGTATTTTCAATGAGCAGTTCTTC.

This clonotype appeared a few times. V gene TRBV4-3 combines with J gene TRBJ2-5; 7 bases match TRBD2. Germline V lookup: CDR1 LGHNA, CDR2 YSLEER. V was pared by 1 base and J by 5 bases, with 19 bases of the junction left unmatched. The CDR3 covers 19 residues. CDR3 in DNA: TGCGCCAGCAGCCAAGGGACTAGTGATTTTGGAACGTTTACGGAGACCCAGTACTTC. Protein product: CASSQGTSDFGTFTETQYF.